This TCR beta chain derives from a study of T cells in women clearing cervical HPV infection (dated by TCRdb to 2016 to 2019). General notes on the study: The cases were some 26 women with histologically confirmed HPV16-related CIN3 or worse, and 2 of those women had invasive cancers. Cases had a median age of almost 35 years and controls had a median age of 38, with no significant differences in baseline characteristics. Since HLA typing was available for only a few women, HLA type could not be ruled out as a confounder. As quality controls, five blinded duplicates were added to each group, bringing the total to approximately 60 samples made up of roughly 50 participants and around 10 replicates. Blood from cases was collected at the visit where the lesion was first found, while blood from controls was collected once the infection could no longer be detected. Among cases, blood sampling came a median of approximately 150 days after lesion detection, with an interquartile range of 90 to 200 days. Controls were 25 or so women whose single incident HPV16 infection cleared within 12 months without precancer or cancer developing. The parent cohort enrolled roughly 9,300 women aged 18 or older in Guanacaste, Costa Rica, in about 1993 to 1995 and followed the women for roughly seven years. Cases were matched to controls by age within five years and by the year the sample was collected. An exploratory proof-of-principle case-control study, nested within the Guanacaste HPV Natural History Study in Costa Rica, was conducted to compare TCR repertoires across cervical HPV16 outcomes. Beyond this particular receptor, the publication reports: Across sequencing depths, CIN3+ cases showed significantly higher TCR repertoire richness than controls, but evenness did not differ between the groups. Whether associations preceded infection or resulted from infection could not be shown with the cross-sectional design, and effector/memory subsets and HPV-specific T cells were not isolated. T-cell numbers per sample were unknown, so richness differences could reflect varying T-cell content rather than repertoire biology. Cases were distinguished from controls with an estimated AUC of roughly 0.79 by random forest classifiers combining richness and V gene abundances. Cases had lower TRBV6-7 relative abundance than controls (approximately 0.11% versus 0.16%; Bonferroni P = 0.0008).

Every participant had a single incident cervical HPV16 infection, and prevalent HPV16 infections were excluded. Cervical HPV DNA was detected by MY09/MY11 PCR and genotyped by dot-blot hybridization. Fifteen mL of heparinized blood was centrifuged, after which the buffy coat was aliquoted, frozen at -30 degrees C, and then stored at -80 degrees C. QIAGEN kits were used to extract genomic DNA from the buffy coat specimens. Note on this clone: Its antigen specificity is not known. The CDR3 end is not reached by the read, which stops 3 residues before it; the germline J gene fills it in.

Using the immunoSEQ assay, multiplex PCR amplified TCR beta CDR3 regions from an average of around 1.2 ug of genomic DNA per sample. To correct primer bias, the assay used a complete synthetic TCR repertoire to set an amplification baseline. The amplicons were sequenced using the Illumina platform. Turning to the authors' computational methods: Error correction of the sequences involved clustering with frequency ratios plus a modified nearest-neighbor algorithm, after which the sequences were analyzed in the immunoSEQ Analyzer using IMGT gene definitions. At each rarefaction depth, TCR richness and evenness were averaged across 20 rarefaction repeats, and any sample with fewer sequences than the depth was left out. Wilcoxon rank sum tests with FDR correction were used to compare V, D and J gene relative abundances between the groups. For the blinded duplicates, the intraclass correlation was roughly 96% for TCR richness and averaged about 76% across some 66 gene segments. TCRdb retrieved this table from immuneACCESS and kept in-frame rearrangements only. Not all clones are present; in checked studies, unresolved V genes account for under half, and no reason is known for the remainder. V and J calls and clone size are as listed in that table; D and trimming were resolved from the DNA. This specimen's table enumerates roughly 30,000 clones. The top ten hold about 8.1% of the sample.

The CDR3 starts with the cysteine, ends with the phenylalanine, and has 13 residues. Shown are 30 bases from within the CDR3, in frame from base 1. CDR1 and CDR2 are read off the germline V gene as SGHNT and YENEEA. The germline ends are 10 bases apart after V is trimmed by 3 bases and J by 5 bases. The origin of this receptor is a woman aged 18-69 years with a cervical HPV16 infection that either progressed to CIN3+ or cleared (not recorded which). The rearranged segments are TRBV11-3 and TRBJ1-1; TRBD1 might be the D gene, on 5 matching bases. Material: blood buffy coat. The CDR3 region has the sequence CASSLMSGTEAFF. Incomplete CDR3 DNA: TGTGCCAGCAGCTTGATGTCAGGGACTGAA.